This TCR beta chain was sequenced for a study of cytomegalovirus exposure and HLA in healthy donors. In regard to this clone: The antigen remains undetermined.

Notes on the study in general: Reportedly, HLA-A and HLA-B alleles of most subjects were accurately predicted from TCR beta.

In the PCR, 60 Vbeta and 13 Jbeta primers were used. Clones were sequenced by immunoSEQ multiplex PCR, and TCRdb holds only the in-frame ones, with some missing. This table holds about 97,000 clones, around four fifths found once. The CDR3 has 14 amino acids. CDR1 is SGHKS, CDR2 YYEKEE, per germline (reference sequence). Losses at the gene ends were 2 bases for V and 4 bases for J; bases not matched to a gene: 4. The gene calls are TRBV5-5 and TRBJ2-5; 8 bases match TRBD2. Sequenced material: PBMCs. The sequence was collected from a man aged 40-49 years in good health and CMV-seronegative. CDR3 sequence reads: CASSFGGAGETQYF. CDR3 in DNA: TGTGCCAGCAGCTTCGGGGGGGCCGGAGAGACCCAGTACTTC. Together with reference TRBV5-5 and TRBJ2-5, the CDR3 gives the full variable domain: DAGVTQSPTHLIKTRGQQVTLRCSPISGHKSVSWYQQVLGQGPQFIFQYYEKEERGRGNFPDRFSARQFPNYSSELNVNALLLGDSALYLCASSFGGAGETQYFGPGTRLLVL.